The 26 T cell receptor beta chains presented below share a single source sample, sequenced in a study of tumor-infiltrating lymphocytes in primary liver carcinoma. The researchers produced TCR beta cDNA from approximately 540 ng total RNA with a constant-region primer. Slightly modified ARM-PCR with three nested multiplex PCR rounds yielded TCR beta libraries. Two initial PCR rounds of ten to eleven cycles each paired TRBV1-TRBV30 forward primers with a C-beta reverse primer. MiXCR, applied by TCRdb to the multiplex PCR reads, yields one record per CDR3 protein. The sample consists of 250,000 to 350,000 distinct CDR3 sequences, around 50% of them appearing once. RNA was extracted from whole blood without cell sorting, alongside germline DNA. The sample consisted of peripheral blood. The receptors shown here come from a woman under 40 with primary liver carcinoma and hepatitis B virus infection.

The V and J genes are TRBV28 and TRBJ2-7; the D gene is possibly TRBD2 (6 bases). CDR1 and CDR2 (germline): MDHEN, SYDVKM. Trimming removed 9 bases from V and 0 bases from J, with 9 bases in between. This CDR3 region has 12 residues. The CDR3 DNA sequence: TGTGCCAGTGGGACTTACTCCTACGAGCAGTACTTC. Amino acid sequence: CASGTYSYEQYF.

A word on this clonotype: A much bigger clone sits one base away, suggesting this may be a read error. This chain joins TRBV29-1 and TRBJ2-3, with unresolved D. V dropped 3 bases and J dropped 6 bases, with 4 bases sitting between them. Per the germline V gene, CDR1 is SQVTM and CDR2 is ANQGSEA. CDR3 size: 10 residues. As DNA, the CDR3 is TGCAGCGTTGAGTTCGATACGCAGTATTTT. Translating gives CSVEFDTQYF.

CDR3 nucleotides: TGCGCCAGCAGCTTGCGGCTGTCCTCGGGGGAGCTGTTTTTT. This gives the protein CASSLRLSSGELFF. This sequence joins TRBV5-1 and TRBJ2-2; D gene ambiguous. This CDR3 contains 14 residues. Looked up from germline, CDR1 is SGHRS and CDR2 is YFSETQ. V was shortened by 1 base and J by 8 bases, with 12 bases between the two germline ends.

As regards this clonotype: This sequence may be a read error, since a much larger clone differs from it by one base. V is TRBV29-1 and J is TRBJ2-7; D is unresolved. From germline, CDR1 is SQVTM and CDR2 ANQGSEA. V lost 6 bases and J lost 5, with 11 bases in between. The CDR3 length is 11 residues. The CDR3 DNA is TGCAGCGTGGAGCACGGCCACGAGCAGTACTTC. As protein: CSVEHGHEQYF.

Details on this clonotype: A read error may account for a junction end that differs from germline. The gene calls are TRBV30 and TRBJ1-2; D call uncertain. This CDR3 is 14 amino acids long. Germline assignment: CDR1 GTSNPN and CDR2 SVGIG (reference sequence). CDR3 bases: TGTGCCTGGAGTGTACGGGCAGGCCTCTATGTCTACACCTTC. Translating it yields CAWSVRAGLYVYTF.

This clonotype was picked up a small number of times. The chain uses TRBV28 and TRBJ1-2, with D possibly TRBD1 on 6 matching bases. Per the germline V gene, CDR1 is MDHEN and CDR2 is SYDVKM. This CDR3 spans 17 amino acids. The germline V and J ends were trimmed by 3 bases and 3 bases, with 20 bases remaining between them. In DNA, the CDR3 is TGTGCCAGCAGTTTCCCACCGGGGGGACAAGCCGACTATGGCTACACCTTC. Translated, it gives CASSFPPGGQADYGYTF.

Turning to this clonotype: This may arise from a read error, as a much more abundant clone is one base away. CDR3 region: CATSFGPEAFF. The CDR3, as DNA: TGTGCCACCAGTTTCGGCCCTGAAGCTTTCTTT. The chain is built from TRBV12-3 or TRBV12-4 and TRBJ1-1; D gene uncertain. The CDR3 contains 11 residues.

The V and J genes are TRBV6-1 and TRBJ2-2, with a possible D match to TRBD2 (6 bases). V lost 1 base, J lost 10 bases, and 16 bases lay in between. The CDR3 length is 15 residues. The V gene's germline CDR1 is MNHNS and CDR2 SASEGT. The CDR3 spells CASSEVILASVELFF. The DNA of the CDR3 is TGTGCCAGCAGTGAAGTGATACTAGCATCCGTGGAGCTGTTTTTT.

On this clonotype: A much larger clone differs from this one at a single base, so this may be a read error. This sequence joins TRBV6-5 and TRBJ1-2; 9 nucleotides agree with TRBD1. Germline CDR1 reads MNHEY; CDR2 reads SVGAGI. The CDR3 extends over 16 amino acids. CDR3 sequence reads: CTSSRGQGPLGDGYTF. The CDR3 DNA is TGTACCAGCAGTAGGGGACAGGGACCACTTGGAGATGGCTACACCTTC.

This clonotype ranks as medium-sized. This CDR3 is CASSSYPTGEAEAFF. CDR3 DNA: TGTGCCAGCAGCTCTTATCCTACAGGGGAAGCTGAAGCTTTCTTT. The J gene is TRBJ1-1, the V gene TRBV11-2; 7 nucleotides align to TRBD1. Losses at the gene ends were 4 bases for V and 6 bases for J; bases not matched to a gene: 11. The CDR3 loop spans 15 amino acids. Per the germline V gene, CDR1 is SGHAT and CDR2 is FQNNGV. Supplemented by reference TRBV11-2 and TRBJ1-1, the full variable domain reads EAGVAQSPRYKIIEKRQSVAFWCNPISGHATLYWYQQILGQGPKLLIQFQNNGVVDDSQLPKDRFSAERLKGVDSTLKIQPAKLEDSAVYLCASSSYPTGEAEAFFGQGTRLTVV.

The CDR3 reads CAWSGMAGFRDTQYF. CDR3 DNA: TGTGCCTGGAGCGGGATGGCCGGGTTTCGAGATACGCAGTATTTT. The genes are TRBV30 and TRBJ2-3, with D possibly being TRBD2 (5 bases). The CDR3 has 15 amino acids. Germline V gene lookup returns CDR1 GTSNPN and CDR2 SVGIG (reference sequence). The V end was cut by 3 bases, the J end by 5 bases, with 18 bases between. The complete variable domain, with remaining parts taken from reference TRBV30 and TRBJ2-3, reads SQTIHQWPATLVQPVGSPLSLECTVEGTSNPNLYWYRQAAGRGLQLLFYSVGIGQISSEVPQNLSASRPQDRQFILSSKKLLLSDSGFYLCAWSGMAGFRDTQYFGPGTRLTVL.

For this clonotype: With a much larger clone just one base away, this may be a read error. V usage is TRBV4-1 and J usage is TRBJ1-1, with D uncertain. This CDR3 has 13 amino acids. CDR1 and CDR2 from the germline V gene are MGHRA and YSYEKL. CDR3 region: CASSQDGNTEALF. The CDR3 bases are TGCGCCAGCAGCCAAGACGGGAACACTGAAGCTCTCTTT.

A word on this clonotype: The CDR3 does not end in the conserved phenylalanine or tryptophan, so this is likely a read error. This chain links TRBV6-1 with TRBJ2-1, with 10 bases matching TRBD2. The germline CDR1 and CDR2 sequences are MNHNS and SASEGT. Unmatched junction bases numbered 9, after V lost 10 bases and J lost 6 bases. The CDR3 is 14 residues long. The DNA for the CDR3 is TGTGCCACCTCCAAGCGGGGGGGATCCAATGAGCAGTTCTTA. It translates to CATSKRGGSNEQFL.

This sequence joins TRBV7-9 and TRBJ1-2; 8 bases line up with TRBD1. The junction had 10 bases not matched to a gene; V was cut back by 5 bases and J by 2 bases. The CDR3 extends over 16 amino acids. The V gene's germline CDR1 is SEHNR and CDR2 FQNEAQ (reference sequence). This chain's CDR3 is CASSHTGGRGNYGYTF. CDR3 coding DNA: TGTGCCAGCAGCCATACAGGGGGAAGAGGCAACTATGGCTACACCTTC. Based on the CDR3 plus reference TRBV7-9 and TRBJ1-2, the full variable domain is DTGVSQNPRHKITKRGQNVTFRCDPISEHNRLYWYRQTLGQGPEFLTYFQNEAQLEKSRLLSDRFSAERPKGSFSTLEIQRTEQGDSAMYLCASSHTGGRGNYGYTFGSGTRLTVV.

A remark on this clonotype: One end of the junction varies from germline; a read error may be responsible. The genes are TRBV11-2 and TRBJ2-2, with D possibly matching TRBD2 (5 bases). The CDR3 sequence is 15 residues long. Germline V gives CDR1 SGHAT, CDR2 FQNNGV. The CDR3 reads CANSLAPANTGELFF. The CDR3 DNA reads TGTGCCAACAGTCTCGCGCCCGCGAACACCGGGGAACTGTTTTTT.

This chain's CDR3 is CASSVRNGTDTQYF. CDR3 sequence (DNA): TGTGCCAGCAGCGTTCGAAACGGCACAGATACGCAGTATTTT. This sequence joins TRBV5-4 and TRBJ2-3, with D unclear. Trimming pared 4 bases from V and 1 base from J, leaving 10 bases between. Germline V gives CDR1 SGHNT, CDR2 YYREEE (reference sequence). CDR3 length: 14 residues.

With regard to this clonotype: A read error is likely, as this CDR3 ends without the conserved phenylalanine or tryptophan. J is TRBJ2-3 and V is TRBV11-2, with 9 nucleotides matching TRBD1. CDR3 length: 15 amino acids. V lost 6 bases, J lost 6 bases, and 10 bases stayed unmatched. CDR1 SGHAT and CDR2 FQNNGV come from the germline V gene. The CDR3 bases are TGTGCCAGCAGGGCCGGACAGGGGATCCCCGATACGCAGTATGCT. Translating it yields CASRAGQGIPDTQYA.

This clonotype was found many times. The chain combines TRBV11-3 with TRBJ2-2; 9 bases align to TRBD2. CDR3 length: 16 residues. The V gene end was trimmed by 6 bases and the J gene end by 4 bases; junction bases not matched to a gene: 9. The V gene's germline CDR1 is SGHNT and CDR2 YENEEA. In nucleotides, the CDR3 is TGTGCCAGCAGGCTCGAAGCGGGAGGTAGCACCGGGGAGCTGTTTTTT. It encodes CASRLEAGGSTGELFF.

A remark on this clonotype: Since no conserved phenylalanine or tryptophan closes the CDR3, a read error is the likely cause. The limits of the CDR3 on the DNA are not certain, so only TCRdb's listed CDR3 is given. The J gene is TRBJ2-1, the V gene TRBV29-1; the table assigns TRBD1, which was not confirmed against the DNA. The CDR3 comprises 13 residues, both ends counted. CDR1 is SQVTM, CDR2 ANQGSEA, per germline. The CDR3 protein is CSGDRGGGNEKFS.

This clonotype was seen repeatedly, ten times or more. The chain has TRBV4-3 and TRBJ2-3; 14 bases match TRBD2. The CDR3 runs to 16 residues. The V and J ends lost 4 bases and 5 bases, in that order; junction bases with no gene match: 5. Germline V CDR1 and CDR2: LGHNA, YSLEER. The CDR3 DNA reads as TGCGCCAGCAGCCCCAGACTAGCGGGAGGGGAAGATACGCAGTATTTT. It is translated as CASSPRLAGGEDTQYF.

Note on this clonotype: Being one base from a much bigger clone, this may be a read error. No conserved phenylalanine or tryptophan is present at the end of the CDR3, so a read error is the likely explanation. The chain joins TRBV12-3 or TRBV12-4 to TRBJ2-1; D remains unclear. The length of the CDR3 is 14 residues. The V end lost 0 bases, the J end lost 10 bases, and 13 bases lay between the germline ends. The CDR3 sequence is CASSLAPDRREQFL. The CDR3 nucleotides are TGTGCCAGCAGTTTAGCACCGGACCGTAGGGAGCAGTTCCTC.

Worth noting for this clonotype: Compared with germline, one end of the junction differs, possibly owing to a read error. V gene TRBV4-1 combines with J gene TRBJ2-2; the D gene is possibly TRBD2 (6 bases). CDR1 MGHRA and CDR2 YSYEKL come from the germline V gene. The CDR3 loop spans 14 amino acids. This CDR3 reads CASSLGLNTGELCF. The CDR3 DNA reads TGCGCCAGCAGCCTGGGACTTAACACCGGGGAGCTGTGTTTT.

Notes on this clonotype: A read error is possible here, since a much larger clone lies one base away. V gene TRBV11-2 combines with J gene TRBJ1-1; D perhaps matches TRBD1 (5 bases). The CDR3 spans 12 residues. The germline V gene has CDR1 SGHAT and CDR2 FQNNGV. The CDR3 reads CASGLGLGGAFF. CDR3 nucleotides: TGTGCCAGCGGCTTGGGCCTGGGGGGAGCTTTCTTT.

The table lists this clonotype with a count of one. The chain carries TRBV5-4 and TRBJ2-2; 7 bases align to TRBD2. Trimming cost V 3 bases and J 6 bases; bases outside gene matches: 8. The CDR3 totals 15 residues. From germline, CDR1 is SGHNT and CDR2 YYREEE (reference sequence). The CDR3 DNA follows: TGTGCCAGCAGCTCTGTGGTGGGAGGGCCCGGGGAGCTGTTTTTT. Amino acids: CASSSVVGGPGELFF. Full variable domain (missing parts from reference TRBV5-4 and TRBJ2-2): ETGVTQSPTHLIKTRGQQVTLRCSSQSGHNTVSWYQQALGQGPQFIFQYYREEENGRGNFPPRFSGLQFPNYSSELNVNALELDDSALYLCASSSVVGGPGELFFGEGSRLTVL.

The CDR3 protein is CAWSSPPRGPPYEQYF. The CDR3 nucleotides read TGTGCCTGGAGTTCCCCTCCCAGGGGACCCCCCTACGAGCAGTACTTC. The chain carries TRBV30 and TRBJ2-7, with D perhaps TRBD1 (6 bases). Per germline, CDR1 GTSNPN and CDR2 SVGIG (reference sequence). The CDR3 runs to 16 residues. The V and J ends lost 2 bases and 2 bases respectively, with 19 bases between them.

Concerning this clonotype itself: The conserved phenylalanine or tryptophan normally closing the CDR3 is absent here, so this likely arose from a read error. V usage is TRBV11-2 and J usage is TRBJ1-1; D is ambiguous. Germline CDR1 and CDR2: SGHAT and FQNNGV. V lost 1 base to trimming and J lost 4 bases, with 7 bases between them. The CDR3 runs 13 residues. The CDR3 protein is CASSLGLCTEAFI. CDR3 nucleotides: TGTGCCAGCAGCTTAGGGTTGTGCACTGAAGCTTTCATT.